A selection of T cell receptor beta chains follows, all from one sample in a study of CD8+ T cells in alopecia areata. Clones were read by immunoSEQ multiplex PCR, and TCRdb kept only the in-frame ones, dropping some. Among about 3,300 clones, roughly 80% were seen once, and the ten largest hold more than 4%. The sample was skin, taken at week 24, from a patient treated with tofacitinib. The source is a human donor with alopecia areata. Both conserved end residues are part of each CDR3. The order of the fields is D gene, CDR3 length, V gene, J gene, clone size, CDR3 protein, CDR3 DNA. D genes are given only for firm matches. Not every row has a clone size; where given, it reads once, few, many or a size class.

d_gene: -
len: 13
v_gene: TRBV19
j_gene: TRBJ2-3
abundance: -
CDR3aa: CASSPSSPDTQYF
CDR3nt: TGTGCCAGTAGTCCGTCGAGTCCAGATACGCAGTATTTT

d_gene: -
len: 14
v_gene: TRBV7-9
j_gene: TRBJ1-2
abundance: -
CDR3aa: CASSPTLAGGGYTF
CDR3nt: TGTGCCAGCAGCCCAACACTTGCGGGGGGCGGCTACACCTTC

d_gene: TRBD1
len: 14
v_gene: TRBV9
j_gene: TRBJ1-4
abundance: -
CDR3aa: CASSASGGNEKLFF
CDR3nt: TGTGCCAGCAGCGCGTCAGGGGGGAATGAAAAACTGTTTTTT

d_gene: -
len: 13
v_gene: TRBV10-3
j_gene: TRBJ2-7
abundance: few
CDR3aa: CAVLARGAYEQYF
CDR3nt: TGTGCCGTCTTGGCCAGGGGGGCCTACGAGCAGTACTTC

d_gene: -
len: 11
v_gene: TRBV2
j_gene: TRBJ1-1
abundance: -
CDR3aa: CASSYTGEAFF
CDR3nt: TGTGCCAGCAGTTACACAGGGGAAGCTTTCTTT

d_gene: -
len: 15
v_gene: TRBV5-4
j_gene: TRBJ2-7
abundance: -
CDR3aa: CASSQKGAGPDEQYF
CDR3nt: TGTGCCAGCAGCCAGAAAGGGGCGGGTCCAGACGAGCAGTACTTC

d_gene: TRBD1
len: 15
v_gene: TRBV7-9
j_gene: TRBJ2-1
abundance: -
CDR3aa: CASSPGTGAYNEQFF
CDR3nt: TGTGCCAGCAGCCCTGGGACAGGGGCCTACAATGAGCAGTTCTTC

d_gene: TRBD1
len: 15
v_gene: TRBV6-5
j_gene: TRBJ1-5
abundance: -
CDR3aa: CASSDYRGRVEPQHF
CDR3nt: TGTGCCAGCAGTGACTACAGGGGGCGAGTAGAGCCCCAGCATTTT

d_gene: -
len: 16
v_gene: TRBV9
j_gene: TRBJ2-6
abundance: -
CDR3aa: CASSVEGFPGANVLTF
CDR3nt: TGTGCCAGCAGCGTAGAAGGGTTCCCCGGGGCCAACGTCCTGACTTTC

d_gene: TRBD1
len: 14
v_gene: TRBV7-2
j_gene: TRBJ2-1
abundance: -
CDR3aa: CASRTQTGDGEQFF
CDR3nt: TGTGCCAGCAGGACCCAGACAGGGGATGGTGAGCAGTTCTTC

d_gene: TRBD1
len: 18
v_gene: TRBV4-1
j_gene: TRBJ2-7
abundance: -
CDR3aa: CASSQDAHRTGGQYEHYF
CDR3nt: TGCGCCAGCAGCCAAGACGCTCACCGGACAGGGGGCCAATACGAGCATTACTTC

d_gene: TRBD2
len: 14
v_gene: TRBV7-9
j_gene: TRBJ2-5
abundance: -
CDR3aa: CASSLAGGSRTQYF
CDR3nt: TGTGCCAGCAGCCTAGCGGGGGGGTCCCGGACCCAGTACTTC

d_gene: -
len: 15
v_gene: TRBV25-1
j_gene: TRBJ2-2
abundance: -
CDR3aa: CASSEAPGRRGELFF
CDR3nt: TGTGCCAGCAGTGAGGCTCCGGGTCGGCGGGGGGAGCTGTTTTTT

d_gene: TRBD1
len: 16
v_gene: TRBV4-1
j_gene: TRBJ1-2
abundance: -
CDR3aa: CASSRPLQGGNYGYTF
CDR3nt: TGCGCCAGCAGCCGACCCTTACAGGGGGGTAACTATGGCTACACCTTC

d_gene: -
len: 15
v_gene: TRBV10-3
j_gene: TRBJ2-5
abundance: -
CDR3aa: CAISDPGLGQETQYF
CDR3nt: TGTGCCATCAGTGATCCGGGATTAGGCCAAGAGACCCAGTACTTC

d_gene: -
len: 11
v_gene: TRBV7-9
j_gene: TRBJ2-3
abundance: -
CDR3aa: CASSFRDTQYF
CDR3nt: TGTGCCAGCAGCTTTAGAGATACGCAGTATTTT

d_gene: TRBD1
len: 21
v_gene: TRBV12-5
j_gene: TRBJ2-1
abundance: -
CDR3aa: CASGLVGRWLMGRQGDNEQFF
CDR3nt: TGTGCTAGTGGTTTGGTCGGGAGATGGCTGATGGGGAGACAGGGGGACAATGAGCAGTTCTTC

d_gene: -
len: 15
v_gene: TRBV5-2
j_gene: TRBJ2-2
abundance: few
CDR3aa: CASSPGRFATGELFF
CDR3nt: TGTGCCAGCAGTCCAGGCAGATTCGCCACCGGGGAGCTGTTTTTT

d_gene: -
len: 15
v_gene: TRBV11-3
j_gene: TRBJ2-7
abundance: -
CDR3aa: CASSPPLAGSHEQYF
CDR3nt: TGTGCCAGCAGCCCACCCCTAGCAGGGAGCCACGAGCAGTACTTC

d_gene: -
len: 14
v_gene: TRBV5-1
j_gene: TRBJ1-1
abundance: -
CDR3aa: CASSVTVSNTEAFF
CDR3nt: TGCGCCAGCAGCGTGACAGTCTCGAACACTGAAGCTTTCTTT

d_gene: TRBD2
len: 19
v_gene: TRBV7-2
j_gene: TRBJ2-5
abundance: -
CDR3aa: CASSHRPPLGGGPEETQYF
CDR3nt: TGTGCCAGCAGCCATCGACCCCCCCTTGGCGGGGGGCCCGAAGAGACCCAGTACTTC

d_gene: -
len: 14
v_gene: TRBV15
j_gene: TRBJ1-5
abundance: -
CDR3aa: CATTTTDSNQPQHF
CDR3nt: TGTGCCACCACTACGACGGATAGCAATCAGCCCCAGCATTTT

d_gene: -
len: 15
v_gene: TRBV9
j_gene: TRBJ2-2
abundance: -
CDR3aa: CASSENSANTGELFF
CDR3nt: TGTGCCAGCAGCGAAAATTCAGCGAACACCGGGGAGCTGTTTTTT

d_gene: TRBD2
len: 16
v_gene: TRBV7-9
j_gene: TRBJ2-5
abundance: -
CDR3aa: CASSFSSGISQETQYF
CDR3nt: TGTGCCAGCAGCTTCAGTAGCGGGATCTCTCAAGAGACCCAGTACTTC

d_gene: TRBD2
len: 15
v_gene: TRBV27
j_gene: TRBJ2-1
abundance: -
CDR3aa: CASIKDRGAYNEQFF
CDR3nt: TGTGCCAGCATTAAAGATCGGGGGGCCTACAATGAGCAGTTCTTC

d_gene: TRBD1
len: 15
v_gene: TRBV14
j_gene: TRBJ2-3
abundance: -
CDR3aa: CASSHGQGGADTQYF
CDR3nt: TGTGCCAGCAGCCATGGACAGGGGGGGGCAGATACGCAGTATTTT

d_gene: -
len: 16
v_gene: TRBV9
j_gene: TRBJ1-4
abundance: -
CDR3aa: CASSGDRGAVNEKLFF
CDR3nt: TGTGCCAGCAGCGGCGACAGAGGGGCGGTTAATGAAAAACTGTTTTTT

d_gene: TRBD1
len: 15
v_gene: TRBV6-1
j_gene: TRBJ2-7
abundance: -
CDR3aa: CASSARTGSPYEQYF
CDR3nt: TGTGCCAGCAGCGCCCGGACAGGTTCACCCTACGAGCAGTACTTC

d_gene: -
len: 15
v_gene: TRBV6-5
j_gene: TRBJ2-5
abundance: few
CDR3aa: CASSYQYRKQETQYF
CDR3nt: TGTGCCAGCAGTTACCAATACAGGAAGCAAGAGACCCAGTACTTC

d_gene: -
len: 14
v_gene: TRBV7-9
j_gene: TRBJ2-1
abundance: -
CDR3aa: CASSLVGGPLEQFF
CDR3nt: TGTGCCAGCAGCTTAGTCGGGGGCCCCCTTGAGCAGTTCTTC

d_gene: -
len: 17
v_gene: TRBV19
j_gene: TRBJ2-6
abundance: -
CDR3aa: CASSGGQAFSGANVLTF
CDR3nt: TGTGCCAGTAGTGGCGGTCAAGCCTTCTCTGGGGCCAACGTCCTGACTTTC

d_gene: TRBD2
len: 16
v_gene: TRBV4-2
j_gene: TRBJ2-3
abundance: -
CDR3aa: CASSPLDRGVRDTQYF
CDR3nt: TGTGCCAGCAGCCCCCTCGATCGGGGGGTAAGAGATACGCAGTATTTT

d_gene: -
len: 13
v_gene: TRBV21-1
j_gene: TRBJ2-7
abundance: -
CDR3aa: CASSKEMKGEQYF
CDR3nt: TGTGCCAGCAGCAAAGAAATGAAAGGCGAGCAGTACTTC

d_gene: -
len: 14
v_gene: TRBV6-6
j_gene: TRBJ1-2
abundance: -
CDR3aa: CASTRGGPIYGYTF
CDR3nt: TGTGCCAGCACTAGAGGGGGGCCAATCTATGGCTACACCTTC

d_gene: -
len: 16
v_gene: TRBV7-2
j_gene: TRBJ2-3
abundance: -
CDR3aa: CASSLEARGSTDTQYF
CDR3nt: TGTGCCAGCAGCTTAGAAGCCAGGGGTTCAACAGATACGCAGTATTTT

d_gene: TRBD1
len: 16
v_gene: TRBV5-1
j_gene: TRBJ2-2
abundance: -
CDR3aa: CASSPGQGSRTGELFF
CDR3nt: TGCGCCAGCAGCCCGGGACAGGGATCAAGGACCGGGGAGCTGTTTTTT

d_gene: TRBD1
len: 15
v_gene: TRBV27
j_gene: TRBJ2-7
abundance: -
CDR3aa: CASSLSQGAGGEQYF
CDR3nt: TGTGCCAGCAGTTTGTCCCAGGGGGCCGGGGGCGAGCAGTACTTC

d_gene: TRBD2
len: 16
v_gene: TRBV4-1
j_gene: TRBJ2-7
abundance: -
CDR3aa: CASSSSGGASAYEQYF
CDR3nt: TGCGCCAGCAGTTCCAGCGGGGGGGCTTCTGCCTACGAGCAGTACTTC

d_gene: -
len: 14
v_gene: TRBV7-2
j_gene: TRBJ2-7
abundance: -
CDR3aa: CASSSQGRRGEQYF
CDR3nt: TGTGCCAGCAGCTCACAGGGGAGGAGGGGCGAGCAGTACTTC

d_gene: TRBD1
len: 16
v_gene: TRBV4-1
j_gene: TRBJ1-2
abundance: once
CDR3aa: CASSPSGQGVVGGYTF
CDR3nt: TGCGCCAGCAGCCCCTCAGGACAGGGAGTAGTCGGGGGCTACACCTTC

d_gene: TRBD2
len: 15
v_gene: TRBV7-7
j_gene: TRBJ2-3
abundance: few
CDR3aa: CASSPQLAGPDTQYF
CDR3nt: TGTGCTAGCAGCCCACAGCTAGCGGGACCAGATACGCAGTATTTT

d_gene: TRBD1
len: 18
v_gene: TRBV10-1
j_gene: TRBJ1-1
abundance: -
CDR3aa: CASSESRTGEGVNTEAFF
CDR3nt: TGCGCCAGCAGTGAGTCTAGGACAGGGGAAGGGGTGAACACTGAAGCTTTCTTT

d_gene: -
len: 14
v_gene: TRBV10-3
j_gene: TRBJ2-7
abundance: once
CDR3aa: CAIRRTNVAYEQYF
CDR3nt: TGTGCCATCAGGCGGACCAACGTGGCCTACGAGCAGTACTTC

d_gene: -
len: 13
v_gene: TRBV5-5
j_gene: TRBJ2-1
abundance: few
CDR3aa: CASSLGWRNEQFF
CDR3nt: TGTGCCAGCAGCTTGGGCTGGAGGAATGAGCAGTTCTTC

d_gene: -
len: 16
v_gene: TRBV19
j_gene: TRBJ2-2
abundance: -
CDR3aa: CASSKPTRKDTGELFF
CDR3nt: TGTGCCAGTAGTAAACCGACGAGGAAGGACACCGGGGAGCTGTTTTTT

d_gene: TRBD2
len: 20
v_gene: TRBV11-3
j_gene: TRBJ2-1
abundance: few
CDR3aa: CASSPVFNLAGGLIPNEQFF
CDR3nt: TGTGCCAGCAGCCCCGTTTTTAATCTAGCGGGGGGTCTGATCCCAAATGAGCAGTTCTTC

d_gene: -
len: 16
v_gene: TRBV7-9
j_gene: TRBJ2-3
abundance: -
CDR3aa: CASSLAVRTSTDTQYF
CDR3nt: TGTGCCAGCAGCTTAGCAGTTCGCACTAGCACAGATACGCAGTATTTT

d_gene: -
len: 14
v_gene: TRBV7-9
j_gene: TRBJ1-1
abundance: -
CDR3aa: CASSLTGGYTEAFF
CDR3nt: TGTGCCAGCAGCTTAACGGGCGGGTACACTGAAGCTTTCTTT

d_gene: -
len: 14
v_gene: TRBV5-4
j_gene: TRBJ1-2
abundance: -
CDR3aa: CASSLGSSIYGYTF
CDR3nt: TGTGCCAGCAGCTTGGGCAGCTCCATCTATGGCTACACCTTC

d_gene: -
len: 14
v_gene: TRBV18
j_gene: TRBJ1-4
abundance: -
CDR3aa: CASSPSGANEKLFF
CDR3nt: TGTGCCAGCTCACCATCAGGGGCCAATGAAAAACTGTTTTTT

d_gene: TRBD2
len: 16
v_gene: TRBV4-2
j_gene: TRBJ2-7
abundance: -
CDR3aa: CASSPGFTSGGARQYF
CDR3nt: TGTGCCAGCAGCCCAGGATTTACTAGCGGGGGGGCCCGGCAGTACTTC

d_gene: TRBD1
len: 17
v_gene: TRBV10-3
j_gene: TRBJ2-4
abundance: once
CDR3aa: CAISESGTGGVKNIQYF
CDR3nt: TGTGCCATCAGTGAGTCTGGGACAGGGGGCGTCAAAAACATTCAGTACTTC

d_gene: -
len: 13
v_gene: TRBV9
j_gene: TRBJ1-1
abundance: few
CDR3aa: CASSGGTPAEAFF
CDR3nt: TGTGCCAGCAGCGGAGGGACACCCGCTGAAGCTTTCTTT

d_gene: -
len: 13
v_gene: TRBV5-1
j_gene: TRBJ1-1
abundance: once
CDR3aa: CASAPVGDTEAFF
CDR3nt: TGCGCCAGCGCTCCGGTGGGAGACACTGAAGCTTTCTTT

d_gene: TRBD1
len: 14
v_gene: TRBV7-2
j_gene: TRBJ1-4
abundance: once
CDR3aa: CASSPDRGKQKLFF
CDR3nt: TGTGCCAGCAGCCCGGACAGGGGGAAACAAAAACTGTTTTTT

d_gene: TRBD1
len: 15
v_gene: TRBV4-3
j_gene: TRBJ2-5
abundance: -
CDR3aa: CASSQGTGYQETQYF
CDR3nt: TGCGCCAGCAGCCAGGGGACAGGGTACCAAGAGACCCAGTACTTC

d_gene: -
len: 13
v_gene: TRBV5-5
j_gene: TRBJ2-4
abundance: -
CDR3aa: CASSLGQENIQYF
CDR3nt: TGTGCCAGCAGCTTGGGGCAGGAAAACATTCAGTACTTC

d_gene: TRBD1
len: 15
v_gene: TRBV6-6
j_gene: TRBJ1-4
abundance: -
CDR3aa: CASSSGTGLNEKLFF
CDR3nt: TGTGCCAGCAGTTCCGGGACAGGGCTTAATGAAAAACTGTTTTTT

d_gene: -
len: 14
v_gene: TRBV15
j_gene: TRBJ2-7
abundance: once
CDR3aa: CATSSGVPTYEQYF
CDR3nt: TGTGCCACCAGCAGCGGAGTCCCTACCTACGAGCAGTACTTC

d_gene: -
len: 16
v_gene: TRBV21-1
j_gene: TRBJ1-1
abundance: -
CDR3aa: CASRYVIATLRTEAFF
CDR3nt: TGTGCCAGCAGATACGTCATAGCTACACTTCGCACTGAAGCTTTCTTT